This T cell receptor (beta chain) is drawn from a study of shared clonotypes between healthy human individuals. An assay was performed, and its level was deep. Some clones are missing from TCRdb's copy, which holds only in-frame ones; the method was immunoSEQ multiplex PCR. The table includes more than 1 million clones, around 82% detected once. Germline CDR1 is MGHRA and CDR2 is YSYEKL. J gave up 4 bases and V 0 bases, and 9 bases lay outside the gene matches. The CDR3 length is 18 residues. The donors were adults (healthy and HIV-negative) with no recent acute infections or vaccinations. The sequenced sample consisted of memory CD4+ T cells from PBMCs. Documented subset: CD45RA-negative fraction. The TCR originated in a man between 18 and 29 years old in good health. Some clones in this sample may be carry-over from other donors' samples. The chain employs TRBV4-1 and TRBJ2-5, with 12 bases that match TRBD1. The CDR3 nucleotides are TGCGCCAGCAGCCAAGATCCCGGGACAGGGGGCAATAGAGAGACCCAGTACTTC. It is translated as CASSQDPGTGGNRETQYF.